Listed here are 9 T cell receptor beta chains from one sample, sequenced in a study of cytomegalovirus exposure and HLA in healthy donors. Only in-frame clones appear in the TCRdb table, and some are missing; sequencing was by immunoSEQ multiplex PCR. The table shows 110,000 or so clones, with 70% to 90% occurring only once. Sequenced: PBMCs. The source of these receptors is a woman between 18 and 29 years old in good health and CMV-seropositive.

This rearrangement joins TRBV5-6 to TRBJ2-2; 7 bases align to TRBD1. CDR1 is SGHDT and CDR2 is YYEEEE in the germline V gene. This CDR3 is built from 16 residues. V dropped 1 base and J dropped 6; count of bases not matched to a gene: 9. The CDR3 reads CASSLYMTGLSGELFF. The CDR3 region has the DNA TGTGCCAGCAGCTTGTATATGACAGGGCTCTCCGGGGAGCTGTTTTTT. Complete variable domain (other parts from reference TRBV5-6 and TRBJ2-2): DAGVTQSPTHLIKTRGQQVTLRCSPKSGHDTVSWYQQALGQGPQFIFQYYEEEERQRGNFPDRFSGHQFPNYSSELNVNALLLGDSALYLCASSLYMTGLSGELFFGEGSRLTVL.

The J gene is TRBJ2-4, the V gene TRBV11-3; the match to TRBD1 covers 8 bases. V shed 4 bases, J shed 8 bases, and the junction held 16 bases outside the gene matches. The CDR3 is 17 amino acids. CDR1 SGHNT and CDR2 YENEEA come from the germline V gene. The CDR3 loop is CASSWTGTGVFKDIQYF. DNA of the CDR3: TGTGCCAGCAGCTGGACCGGGACAGGAGTGTTCAAGGACATTCAGTACTTC.

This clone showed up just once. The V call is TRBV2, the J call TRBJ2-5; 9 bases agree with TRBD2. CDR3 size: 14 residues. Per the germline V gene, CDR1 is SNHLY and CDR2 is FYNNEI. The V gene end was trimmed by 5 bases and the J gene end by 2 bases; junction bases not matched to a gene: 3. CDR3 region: CASSPTSGQETQYF. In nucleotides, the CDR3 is TGTGCCAGCAGTCCAACTAGCGGGCAAGAGACCCAGTACTTC. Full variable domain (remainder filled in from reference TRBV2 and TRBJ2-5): EPEVTQTPSHQVTQMGQEVILRCVPISNHLYFYWYRQILGQKVEFLVSFYNNEISEKSEIFDDQFSVERPDGSNFTLKIRSTKLEDSAMYFCASSPTSGQETQYFGPGTRLLVL.

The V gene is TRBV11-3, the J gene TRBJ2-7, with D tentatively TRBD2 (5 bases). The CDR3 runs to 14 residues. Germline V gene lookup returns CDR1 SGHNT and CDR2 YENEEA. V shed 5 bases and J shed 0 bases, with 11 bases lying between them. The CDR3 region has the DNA TGTGCCAGCAGCGATCGAACTAGCTCCTACGAGCAGTACTTC. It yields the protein CASSDRTSSYEQYF.

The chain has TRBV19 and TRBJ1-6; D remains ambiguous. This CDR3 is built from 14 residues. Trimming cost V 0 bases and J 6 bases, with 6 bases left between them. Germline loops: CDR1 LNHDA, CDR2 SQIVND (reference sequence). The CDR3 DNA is TGTGCCAGTAGTATAGACCACAGTAATTCACCCCTCCACTTT. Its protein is CASSIDHSNSPLHF.

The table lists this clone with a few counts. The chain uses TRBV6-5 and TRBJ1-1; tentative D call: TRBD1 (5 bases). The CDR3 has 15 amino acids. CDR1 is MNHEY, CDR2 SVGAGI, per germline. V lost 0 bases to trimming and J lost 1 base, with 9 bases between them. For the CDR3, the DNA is TGTGCCAGCAGTTACTCTACCAGGGCGAACACTGAAGCTTTCTTT. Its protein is CASSYSTRANTEAFF.

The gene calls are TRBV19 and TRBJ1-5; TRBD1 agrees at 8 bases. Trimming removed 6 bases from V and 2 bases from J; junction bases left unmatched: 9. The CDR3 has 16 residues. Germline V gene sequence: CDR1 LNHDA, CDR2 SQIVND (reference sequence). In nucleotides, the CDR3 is TGTGCCAGTAGGGATGCAGGGGGCCAGGGCAATCAGCCCCAGCATTTT. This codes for CASRDAGGQGNQPQHF.

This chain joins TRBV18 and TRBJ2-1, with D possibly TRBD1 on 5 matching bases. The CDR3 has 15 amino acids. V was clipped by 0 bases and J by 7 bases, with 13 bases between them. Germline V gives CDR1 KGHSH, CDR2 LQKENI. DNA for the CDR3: TGTGCCAGCTCACCACCCTCGGTGGGGCAGAATGAGCAGTTCTTC. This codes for CASSPPSVGQNEQFF.

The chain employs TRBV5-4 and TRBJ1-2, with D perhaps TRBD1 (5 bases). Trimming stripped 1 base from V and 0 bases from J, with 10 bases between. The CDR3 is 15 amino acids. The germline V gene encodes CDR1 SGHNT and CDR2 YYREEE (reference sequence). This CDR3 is CASSLPRGPNYGYTF. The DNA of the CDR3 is TGTGCCAGCAGCTTGCCGCGGGGCCCTAACTATGGCTACACCTTC.